This T cell receptor beta chain was profiled in a study of a mutant IDH1 vaccine in newly diagnosed glioma. On the study more broadly: Most had both radiotherapy and temozolomide beforehand; others had only one.

This clone has just a few counts. As yet, its antigen is unknown. The ends were cut back, 4 bases at V and 8 bases at J, with 5 bases in the middle. This CDR3 is 10 amino acids long. CDR1 SNHLY and CDR2 FYNNEI come from the germline V gene. Indicated time point: baseline, week 1 (first vaccination visit). Treatment noted: pre-vaccination baseline after standard-of-care therapy. Points from the study as a whole: Any relationship between pseudoprogression and changes in top peripheral T cell clonotypes seemed absent. Most patients, 93.3%, showed vaccine-induced immune responses.

Clones were read by immunoSEQ multiplex PCR, and TCRdb kept only the in-frame ones, dropping some. The sample holds over 30,000 clones, about 80% seen once. Specimen: peripheral blood mononuclear cells (PBMCs), collected from a glioma patient treated with radiotherapy, temozolomide or both. This TCR was recovered from a man over 45 with glioma. Some clones in this sample may be carry-over from other donors' samples. The chain carries TRBV2 and TRBJ1-1; D unresolved. CDR3 residues: CASSGLEAFF. In DNA form, the CDR3 reads TGTGCCAGCAGTGGACTCGAAGCTTTCTTT.